This TCR beta chain was observed in a study of cytomegalovirus exposure and HLA in healthy donors. The study's findings and limits: Within the data, a cluster of highly shared sequence variants was likely a sequencing artifact.

About this clone: Its antigen is not identified.

Trimming took 4 bases from V and 1 from J, leaving 15 bases between them. Per germline, CDR1 SGHAT and CDR2 FQNNGV. This CDR3 has 16 amino acids. PCR primers comprised 60 Vbeta and 13 Jbeta primers. Sequenced by immunoSEQ multiplex PCR; TCRdb stores in-frame clones only, minus some. The sample has roughly 100,000 clones, roughly three quarters seen once. This sequence joins TRBV11-2 and TRBJ2-3; the D gene is possibly TRBD1 (5 bases). This TCR was sampled from a male donor in good health and CMV-seropositive. Sequencing was performed on PBMCs. The CDR3 reads CASSSMVGVRTDTQYF. CDR3 DNA: TGTGCCAGCAGCTCCATGGTAGGGGTTCGCACAGATACGCAGTATTTT.